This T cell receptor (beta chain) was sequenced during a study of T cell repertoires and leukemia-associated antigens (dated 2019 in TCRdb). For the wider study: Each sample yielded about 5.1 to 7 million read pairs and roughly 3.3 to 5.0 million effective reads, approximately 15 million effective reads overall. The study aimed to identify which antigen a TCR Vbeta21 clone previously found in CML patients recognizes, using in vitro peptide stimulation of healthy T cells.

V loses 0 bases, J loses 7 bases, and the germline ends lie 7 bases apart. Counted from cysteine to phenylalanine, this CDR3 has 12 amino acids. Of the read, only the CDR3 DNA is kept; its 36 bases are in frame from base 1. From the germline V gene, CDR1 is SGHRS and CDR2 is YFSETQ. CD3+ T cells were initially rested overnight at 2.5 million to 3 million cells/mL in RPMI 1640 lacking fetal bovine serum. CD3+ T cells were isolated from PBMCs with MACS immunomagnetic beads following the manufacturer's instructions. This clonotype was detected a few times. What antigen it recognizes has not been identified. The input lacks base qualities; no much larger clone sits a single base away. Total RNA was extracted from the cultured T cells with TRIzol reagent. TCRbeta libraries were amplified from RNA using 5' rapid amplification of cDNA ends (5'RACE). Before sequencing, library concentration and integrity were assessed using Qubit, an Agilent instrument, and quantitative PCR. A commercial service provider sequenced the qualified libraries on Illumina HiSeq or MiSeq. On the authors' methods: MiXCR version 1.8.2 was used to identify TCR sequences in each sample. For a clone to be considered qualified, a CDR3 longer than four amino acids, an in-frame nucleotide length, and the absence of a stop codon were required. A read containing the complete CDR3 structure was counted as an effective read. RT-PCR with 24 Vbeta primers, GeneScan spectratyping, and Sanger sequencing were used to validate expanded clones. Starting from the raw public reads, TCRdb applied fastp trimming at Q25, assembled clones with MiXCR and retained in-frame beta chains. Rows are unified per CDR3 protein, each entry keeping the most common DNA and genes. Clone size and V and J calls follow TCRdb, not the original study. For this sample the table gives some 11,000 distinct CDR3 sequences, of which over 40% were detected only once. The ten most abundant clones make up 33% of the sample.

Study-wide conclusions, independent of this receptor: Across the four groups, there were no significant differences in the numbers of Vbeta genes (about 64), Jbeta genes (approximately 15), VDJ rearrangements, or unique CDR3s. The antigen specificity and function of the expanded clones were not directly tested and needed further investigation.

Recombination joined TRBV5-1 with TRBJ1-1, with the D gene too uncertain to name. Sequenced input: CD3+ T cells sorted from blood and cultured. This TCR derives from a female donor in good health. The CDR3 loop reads CASSLAQNEAFF. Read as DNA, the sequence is TGCGCCAGCAGCTTGGCCCAGAATGAAGCTTTCTTT.